A single TCR beta chain is shown here with its context. The data were taken from a study of shared clonotypes between healthy human individuals. V dropped 5 bases and J dropped 4 bases, with 20 bases sitting between them. This CDR3 is 15 amino acids long. The germline CDR1 and CDR2 sequences are SQVTM and ANQGSEA. The healthy adult donors were HIV-negative and reported no recent acute infections or vaccinations. Repertoires were generated with immunoSEQ multiplex PCR, while TCRdb's copy carries only in-frame clones and drops some. The data contain about 690,000 clones, 90% of them singletons. This receptor was identified in a young man in good health. Some clones in this sample may be carry-over from other donors' samples. The chain carries TRBV29-1 and TRBJ1-1; TRBD1 is a possible D gene (5 bases). The sequenced sample consisted of memory CD8+ T cells from PBMCs. Subset given: CD45RO+ cells pooled with CCR7-negative TemRA cells. The CDR3 DNA is TGCAGCGTTCGGACCAGGGAGACTGAGAGCACTGAAGCTTTCTTT. Amino acids: CSVRTRETESTEAFF.